This T cell receptor beta chain was sequenced in a study of shared clonotypes between healthy human individuals. Germline V gene sequence: CDR1 SGHTA, CDR2 FQGNSA. Trimming left V 1 base short and J 6 bases short, with 12 bases between. This CDR3 has 14 residues. Sequencing was performed with immunoSEQ multiplex PCR; in TCRdb, only in-frame clones are kept and a portion is missing. This sample yields millions of clones, of which roughly 94% are seen a single time; 0.1% to 0.15% belongs to the top ten. Sequencing was carried out using naive CD4+ T cells sorted from blood. The subset denotes: CD45RA+ positively selected. V and J are TRBV7-2 and TRBJ1-1, with D unclear. The clonotype was recovered from a young man in good health. As DNA, the CDR3 is TGTGCCAGCAGCTTAGTACCAGCTACCGCTGAAGCTTTCTTT. Encoded protein: CASSLVPATAEAFF. The variable domain in full, completed from reference TRBV7-2 and TRBJ1-1, reads GAGVSQSPSNKVTEKGKDVELRCDPISGHTALYWYRQSLGQGLEFLIYFQGNSAPDKSGLPSDRFSAERTGGSVSTLTIQRTQQEDSAVYLCASSLVPATAEAFFGQGTRLTVV.